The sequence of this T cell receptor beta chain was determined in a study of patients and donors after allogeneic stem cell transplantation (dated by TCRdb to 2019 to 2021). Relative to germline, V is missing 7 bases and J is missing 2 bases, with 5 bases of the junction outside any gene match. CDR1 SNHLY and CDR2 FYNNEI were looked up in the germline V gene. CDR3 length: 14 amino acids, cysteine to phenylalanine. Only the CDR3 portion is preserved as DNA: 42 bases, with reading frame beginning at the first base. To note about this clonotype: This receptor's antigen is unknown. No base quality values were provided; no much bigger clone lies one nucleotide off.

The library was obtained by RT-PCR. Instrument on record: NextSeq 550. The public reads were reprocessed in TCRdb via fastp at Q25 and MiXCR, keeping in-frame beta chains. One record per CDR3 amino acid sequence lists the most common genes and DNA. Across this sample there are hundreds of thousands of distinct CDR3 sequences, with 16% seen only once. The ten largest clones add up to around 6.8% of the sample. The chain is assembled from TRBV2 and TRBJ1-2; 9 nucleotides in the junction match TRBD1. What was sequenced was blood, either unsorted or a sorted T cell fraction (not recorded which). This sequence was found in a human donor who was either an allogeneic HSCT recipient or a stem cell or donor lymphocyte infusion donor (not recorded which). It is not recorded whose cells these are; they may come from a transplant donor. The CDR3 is CASIGTGYNYGYTF. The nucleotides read TGTGCCAGCATTGGGACAGGGTACAACTATGGCTACACCTTC.